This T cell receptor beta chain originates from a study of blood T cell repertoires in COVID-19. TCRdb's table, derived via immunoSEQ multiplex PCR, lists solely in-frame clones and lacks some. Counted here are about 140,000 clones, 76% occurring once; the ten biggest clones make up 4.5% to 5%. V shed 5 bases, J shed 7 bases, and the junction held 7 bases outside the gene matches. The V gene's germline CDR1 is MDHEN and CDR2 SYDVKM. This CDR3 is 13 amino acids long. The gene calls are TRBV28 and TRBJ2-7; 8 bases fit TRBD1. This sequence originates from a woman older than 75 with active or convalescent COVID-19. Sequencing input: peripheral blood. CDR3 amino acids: CASSTKQGEEQYF. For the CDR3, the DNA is TGTGCCAGCAGTACAAAACAGGGGGAGGAGCAGTACTTC.